The 20 T cell receptor beta chains reported below all come from one sample, sequenced in a study of cytomegalovirus exposure and HLA in healthy donors. TCRdb keeps only in-frame clones here, not all; method: immunoSEQ multiplex PCR. The table has some 90,000 clones, roughly 97% seen once. Sequenced sample: PBMCs. Source of these receptors: a man aged 18 to 30 in good health and CMV-seronegative.

The V call is TRBV9, the J call TRBJ2-7; 8 bases map to TRBD1. The V and J ends lost 2 bases and 5 bases, in that order; junction bases with no gene match: 15. The CDR3 is 17 residues long. CDR1 is SGDLS, CDR2 YYNGEE, per germline. The CDR3 loop is CASSVSRERQGRNEQYF. The CDR3 bases are TGTGCCAGCAGCGTTTCGCGAGAACGACAGGGGAGGAACGAGCAGTACTTC.

This rearrangement joins TRBV28 to TRBJ1-3; D not certain. Trimming cost V 5 bases and J 4 bases, with 12 bases left between them. The CDR3 contains 14 residues. Germline assignment: CDR1 MDHEN and CDR2 SYDVKM. The CDR3 DNA reads TGTGCCAGCAGTCGGTTGATTATGGGAAACACCATATATTTT. This encodes CASSRLIMGNTIYF.

The chain is built from TRBV21-1 and TRBJ2-1; the D call TRBD2 from the table was never checked on the DNA. TRBV21-1 is a documented pseudogene. The CDR3 runs to 15 residues. The CDR3 loop reads CASSVPPTGGNEQFF. The CDR3 DNA is TGTGCCAGCAGCGTCCCCCCCACGGGAGGGAATGAGCAGTTCTTC.

The chain couples TRBV7-9 to TRBJ2-7; 14 bases match TRBD2. The CDR3 has 18 amino acids. Trimming took 5 bases from V and 5 from J; bases not matched to a gene: 14. Per germline, CDR1 SEHNR and CDR2 FQNEAQ (reference sequence). Written as DNA, the CDR3 is TGTGCCAGCAGCACAGGGACTAGCGGGAGCTTTCTTTCTCACGAGCAGTACGTC. This encodes CASSTGTSGSFLSHEQYV.

The V gene is TRBV10-1, the J gene TRBJ2-1, with 7 bases fitting TRBD2. Unmatched junction bases numbered 6, after V lost 6 bases and J lost 7 bases. Germline CDR1 WNHNN, CDR2 SYGVQD (reference sequence). The CDR3 runs to 13 residues. The CDR3 nucleotides read TGCGCCAGCAGAGGAGCGGGGAATAATGAGCAGTTCTTC. Translating it yields CASRGAGNNEQFF.

The CDR3 nucleotides read TGTGCCAGTAGCCGCCGACAGACGAATGGCTACACCTTC. Its translation: CASSRRQTNGYTF. The V gene is TRBV19, the J gene TRBJ1-2; tentatively, D is TRBD1 (5 bases). This CDR3 region has 13 residues. V was pared by 6 bases and J by 6 bases, with 14 bases between. Germline CDR1 LNHDA, CDR2 SQIVND (reference sequence).

The chain uses TRBV10-3 and TRBJ2-3, with 8 bases lining up with TRBD2. The CDR3 totals 14 residues. Germline values: CDR1 ENHRY, CDR2 SYGVKD. V trimming: 10 bases; J trimming: 0 bases; junction bases outside the gene matches: 6. CDR3 in amino acids: CATSTSGSTDTQYF. For the CDR3, the DNA is TGTGCCACCTCTACTAGCGGAAGCACAGATACGCAGTATTTT.

CDR3 bases: TGCGCCAGCAGCTCCGACGACAGGCCTACCCGGAAAGATACGCAGTATTTT. Translating gives CASSSDDRPTRKDTQYF. The rearrangement uses TRBV5-1 and TRBJ2-3, with D perhaps matching TRBD1 (6 bases). The germline V and J ends were trimmed by 3 bases and 5 bases, with 22 bases remaining between them. The CDR3 is 17 amino acids. Germline loops: CDR1 SGHRS, CDR2 YFSETQ.

V usage is TRBV6-6 and J usage is TRBJ1-2, with D unclear. The CDR3 contains 14 residues. Deletions cut 5 bases from V and 0 bases from J, with 10 bases between. Looked up from germline, CDR1 is MNHNY and CDR2 is SVGAGI (reference sequence). CDR3 DNA sequence: TGTGCCAGCAGTCAGGTCCCAGCTAACTATGGCTACACCTTC. Translating it yields CASSQVPANYGYTF.

This sequence joins TRBV30 and TRBJ1-1; no definite D call. V was cut by 2 bases and J by 5 bases, with 6 bases left in between. Looked up from germline, CDR1 is GTSNPN and CDR2 is SVGIG (reference sequence). This CDR3 is 11 amino acids long. CDR3: CAWSHGTEAFF. In nucleotides, the CDR3 is TGTGCCTGGAGTCACGGGACTGAAGCTTTCTTT.

This chain connects TRBV9 to TRBJ2-3; 8 nucleotides match TRBD2. The CDR3 contains 16 residues. V dropped 3 bases and J dropped 2; count of bases not matched to a gene: 8. Germline CDR1 reads SGDLS; CDR2 reads YYNGEE. CDR3 nucleotides: TGTGCCAGCAGCGAAGACGGGGGGGAACTCACAGATACGCAGTATTTT. Translation gives CASSEDGGELTDTQYF.

The chain links TRBV27 to TRBJ2-3; no clear D gene. The CDR3 loop spans 14 amino acids. Germline CDR1 reads MNHEY; CDR2 reads SMNVEV (reference sequence). Trimming cost V 1 base and J 2 bases, with 7 bases left between them. Here the CDR3 reads CASSLYANTDTQYF. The CDR3, as DNA: TGTGCCAGCAGTTTATACGCGAACACAGATACGCAGTATTTT.

This rearrangement joins TRBV6-5 to TRBJ2-1, with 11 bases aligning to TRBD2. The CDR3 runs 12 residues. In germline, CDR1 is MNHEY, CDR2 SVGAGI. J was trimmed by 13 bases and V by 5 bases; bases with no gene match: 4. The CDR3 DNA reads as TGTGCCAGCAGTCAAACTAGCGGGAGACAGTTCTTC. It specifies CASSQTSGRQFF.

This sequence joins TRBV27 and TRBJ2-2, with 7 positions matching TRBD1. The CDR3 totals 15 residues. V shed 5 bases and J 3 bases; nucleotides not matched to a gene: 6. Germline V CDR1 and CDR2: MNHEY, SMNVEV (reference sequence). CDR3 DNA sequence: TGTGCCAGCAGTGCGGACAGGACGTACACCGGGGAGCTGTTTTTT. This gives the protein CASSADRTYTGELFF.

This chain uses TRBV5-1 with TRBJ1-2; 7 nucleotides line up with TRBD1. CDR1 SGHRS and CDR2 YFSETQ come from the germline V gene. The V gene end was trimmed by 4 bases and the J gene end by 7 bases; junction bases not matched to a gene: 10. The CDR3 is 14 amino acids. CDR3 coding DNA: TGCGCCAGCAGCCCTACAGGGGAAAAGTCTGGCTACACCTTC. The encoded protein is CASSPTGEKSGYTF.

The V gene is TRBV18, the J gene TRBJ1-2; D not certain. From germline, CDR1 is KGHSH and CDR2 LQKENI. Trimming took off 0 bases at V and 3 bases at J, with 11 bases between the two ends. This CDR3 has 15 amino acids. The CDR3 loop reads CASSPPLEGHYGYTF. The DNA for the CDR3 is TGTGCCAGCTCACCACCTCTCGAGGGCCACTATGGCTACACCTTC.

This clone has just one count. The chain is built from TRBV30 and TRBJ1-4; no definite D call. V shed 5 bases and J shed 4 bases, with 8 bases lying between them. The CDR3 has 12 residues. Germline V CDR1 and CDR2: GTSNPN, SVGIG (reference sequence). CDR3 DNA sequence: TGTGCCTGGGAGGCGGTTAATGAAAAACTGTTTTTT. Translating it yields CAWEAVNEKLFF.

J is TRBJ2-3 and V is TRBV7-9; 8 bases map to TRBD2. V was pared by 3 bases and J by 2 bases, with 4 bases of the junction left unmatched. Germline V lookup: CDR1 SEHNR, CDR2 FQNEAQ (reference sequence). This CDR3 is built from 15 residues. In nucleotides, the CDR3 is TGTGCCAGCAGCTTCACCGGGGGGGCCACAGATACGCAGTATTTT. Translation gives CASSFTGGATDTQYF. Full variable domain (outside the CDR3, taken from reference TRBV7-9 and TRBJ2-3): DTGVSQNPRHKITKRGQNVTFRCDPISEHNRLYWYRQTLGQGPEFLTYFQNEAQLEKSRLLSDRFSAERPKGSFSTLEIQRTEQGDSAMYLCASSFTGGATDTQYFGPGTRLTVL.

The chain recombines TRBV5-1 with TRBJ1-1, with 7 bases fitting TRBD1. Germline V gives CDR1 SGHRS, CDR2 YFSETQ. The CDR3 has 16 amino acids. V lost 0 bases, J lost 0 bases, and 5 bases stayed unmatched. CDR3 protein: CASSLAGQLMNTEAFF. The CDR3 nucleotides are TGCGCCAGCAGCTTGGCGGGACAGCTTATGAACACTGAAGCTTTCTTT. The full variable domain, its missing parts supplied by reference TRBV5-1 and TRBJ1-1, is KAGVTQTPRYLIKTRGQQVTLSCSPISGHRSVSWYQQTPGQGLQFLFEYFSETQRNKGNFPGRFSGRQFSNSRSEMNVSTLELGDSALYLCASSLAGQLMNTEAFFGQGTRLTVV.

Concerning this clone itself: Because the CDR3's place on the DNA is in doubt, the DNA is left out and the CDR3 is given as listed by TCRdb. CDR3 protein: CAWSVGQGANVLTF. The chain has TRBV30 and TRBJ2-6; no DNA check was done on the table's D call, TRBD1. Termini included, the CDR3 measures 14 amino acids. The V gene's germline CDR1 is GTSNPN and CDR2 SVGIG (reference sequence).